This T cell receptor beta chain was documented in a study of blood T cell repertoires in COVID-19. Study background: Nucleic acid was either cDNA or gDNA, and it came from T cells, B-cell-depleted T cells, or PBMCs.

Measured with immunoSEQ multiplex PCR; TCRdb has only the in-frame clones, and not every one. The sample comprises approximately 77,000 clones, 75% to 90% of which are singletons, and around 5.2% rests with the top ten. This clone was recorded once. The germline V and J ends were trimmed by 0 bases and 1 base, with 3 bases remaining between them. Germline CDR1 is LGHNA and CDR2 is YNFKEQ. The CDR3 is made up of 14 amino acids. The rearrangement uses TRBV4-2 and TRBJ2-2, with D unresolved. Sequencing was carried out using peripheral blood. The receptor was isolated from a woman in her 70s with acute or convalescent COVID-19. For the CDR3, the DNA is TGTGCCAGCAGCCAAGACAGGAACACCGGGGAGCTGTTTTTT. This sequence encodes CASSQDRNTGELFF.